The present entry profiles one TCR beta chain with its context. Its antigen is currently unknown. The CDR3 sequence is 13 residues long. Germline V gene data show CDR1 as SGHTA and CDR2 as FQGTGA. V lost 4 bases and J 5 bases, leaving 9 bases between the germline ends. The data derive from a study of T cell repertoires in aging, cancer and after chemotherapy. On the study more broadly: Pre- and post-chemotherapy samples were paired from chronic lymphocytic leukemia patients treated with fludarabine- or bendamustine-based regimens. The study's findings and limits: In hematological cancer patients, infiltrated lymphoid organs may have impaired thymic emigration or peripheral T cell expansion. Healthy donors lost TCR diversity with age mainly through richness, cancer patients through richness and evenness. Median generation probability rose over the chemotherapy interval in each cancer cohort, suggesting rebound thymic output.

Multiplex touch-down PCR with TRB-A/B primers amplified rearranged V-D-J TRB sequences. One entry per CDR3 protein results from TCRdb running MiXCR on the multiplex PCR reads. The repertoire includes 7,000 to 9,500 distinct CDR3 sequences, less than 25% of them detected once, and roughly 13% sits in the top ten. Amplification of TCR beta used genomic DNA extracted from peripheral blood. The rearrangement joins TRBV7-3 to TRBJ2-4, with D possibly TRBD1 on 6 matching bases. What was sequenced was blood. The receptor was derived from a human donor with a blood cancer. The donor label of this sample is uncertain. CDR3 nucleotide sequence: TGTGCCAGCAGCTCCAGGGGCCAAAACATTCAGTACTTC. Protein sequence: CASSSRGQNIQYF.